This T cell receptor beta chain was documented in a study of human T cells and chemical hapten exposure. As for the study in general: Sensitization applied 2% DPC to approximately 2 cm by approximately 2 cm of upper inner arm skin. All patients underwent weekly scalp dosing with diphenylcyclopropenone for the full roughly 25-week study.

Findings of the study overall: High-frequency TCRs, those above 1 in 1000, stayed the same after DPC sensitization.

The time point: patch test 3, about 24 weeks after DPC sensitization. Treatment specified: therapeutic diphenylcyclopropenone sensitization with weekly scalp DPC. TCRdb reprocessed the RACE reads via MiXCR and lists one record per CDR3 protein. The table has fewer than 200,000 distinct CDR3 sequences, about 27% seen once. Between the trimmed V and J ends, which lost 4 bases and 5 bases, there was a span of 15 bases. In germline, CDR1 is LGHNA, CDR2 YSLEER. The CDR3 extends over 16 amino acids. As concerns this clonotype: Its antigen is still unknown.

The TCR comes from a woman aged 18-35 years with alopecia areata. Some clones in this sample may be carry-over from other donors' samples. The V call is TRBV4-3, the J call TRBJ1-6, with D tentatively TRBD1 (5 bases). The sequencing here drew on whole blood, taken in connection with sensitization to the hapten diphenylcyclopropenone (DPC). The CDR3 is CASSRAGRANNSPLHF. The CDR3 DNA reads as TGCGCCAGCAGCCGGGCAGGGAGGGCTAATAATTCACCCCTCCACTTT.